The 20 T cell receptor beta chains below come from one sample, sequenced in a study of post-analysis software for immune sequencing data. General study results and limits: TRBV5-6, TRBV5-1 and TRBV20-1 belonged to a set of a handful of TRBV segments that were more frequent in patients than controls.

Researchers reported that TCR beta cDNA libraries carried unique molecular identifiers. Using its own MiXCR run on the PCR reads, TCRdb lists one record per CDR3 protein. The sample comprises roughly 580,000 distinct CDR3 sequences, roughly 40% of which are singletons, and more than 1.5% rests with the top ten. Antigens for these TCRs are unknown. Sequences were obtained from blood. The receptors originated from a girl aged 5-17 years with multiple sclerosis.

CDR3 DNA: TGTGCCAGCAGGAGTAGCGGGAGATCGGGTGAGCAGTACTTC. Amino acid sequence: CASRSSGRSGEQYF. The chain uses TRBV6-5 and TRBJ2-5, with 9 positions matching TRBD2. Germline V gives CDR1 MNHEY, CDR2 SVGAGI. The CDR3 has 14 residues. With V trimmed by 6 bases and J by 11 bases, 13 bases remained unmatched.

This clonotype showed up just a few times. The gene calls are TRBV10-3 and TRBJ1-2, with 7 positions matching TRBD1. The CDR3 totals 15 residues. The germline gives CDR1 ENHRY, CDR2 SYGVKD. V dropped 7 bases and J dropped 4; count of bases not matched to a gene: 12. The CDR3 nucleotides are TGTGCCATCACCGAGAGCGGAGGGGGCACCTATGGCTACACCTTC. It is translated as CAITESGGGTYGYTF.

The chain combines TRBV10-3 with TRBJ2-3; D unresolved. The CDR3 runs 13 residues. The V gene lost 8 bases and the J gene lost 3 bases, with 12 bases spanning the gap. Germline V lookup: CDR1 ENHRY, CDR2 SYGVKD. As DNA, the CDR3 is TGTGCCATCGGCTTCGGGCAGACAGATACGCAGTATTTT. Its translation is CAIGFGQTDTQYF.

The chain carries TRBV6-4 and TRBJ2-5; a possible D gene is TRBD1 (6 bases). The J call is in doubt because the DNA end fits TRBJ2-7 better. Germline assignment: CDR1 MRHNA and CDR2 SNTAGT. The CDR3 contains 17 residues. CDR3 amino acids: CASSDWVVHRAGYEQYF. CDR3 in DNA: TGTGCCAGCAGTGACTGGGTAGTTCACAGGGCGGGCTACGAGCAGTACTTC.

The table lists this clonotype with many counts. The genes are TRBV11-3 and TRBJ2-1; D call uncertain. This CDR3 region has 13 residues. With 1 base removed from V and 6 bases from J, the gap between germline ends came to 7 bases. CDR1 and CDR2 from the germline V gene are SGHNT and YENEEA. In DNA form, the CDR3 reads TGTGCCAGCAGCTTAGGTCGGGTCAATGAGCAGTTCTTC. It codes for CASSLGRVNEQFF.

The chain recombines TRBV11-2 with TRBJ2-7; D perhaps matches TRBD1 (6 bases). The germline V gene encodes CDR1 SGHAT and CDR2 FQNNGV. The CDR3 totals 15 residues. The ends were cut back, 0 bases at V and 0 bases at J, with 9 bases in the middle. CDR3 protein: CASSLDRGFSYEQYF. Written as DNA, the CDR3 is TGTGCCAGCAGCTTAGACAGGGGCTTCTCCTACGAGCAGTACTTC.

This clonotype was seen a handful of times. This sequence joins TRBV10-3 and TRBJ2-4; TRBD2 aligns across 10 bases. The J call may be wrong; the DNA end is better matched by TRBJ2-7. This CDR3 has 14 amino acids. The germline V gene encodes CDR1 ENHRY and CDR2 SYGVKD. The CDR3 DNA reads TGTGCCATCAGTGAGACTAGCGGGATACGCGAGCAGTACTTC. It encodes CAISETSGIREQYF.

V usage is TRBV12-3 or TRBV12-4 and J usage is TRBJ2-5, with D perhaps TRBD1 (5 bases). Trimming took 0 bases from V and 5 from J, leaving 10 bases between them. The CDR3 has 14 residues. This CDR3 is CASSLALRGETQYF. DNA of the CDR3: TGTGCCAGCAGTTTAGCGCTAAGGGGCGAGACCCAGTACTTC.

The chain carries TRBV20-1 and TRBJ1-2, with D possibly being TRBD1 (5 bases). Germline V CDR1 and CDR2: DFQATT, SNEGSKA (reference sequence). V lost 6 bases and J lost 0, with 20 bases in between. This CDR3 spans 16 amino acids. The CDR3 here is CSAPRQLSTANYGYTF. The CDR3 DNA sequence: TGCAGTGCACCGCGACAACTTTCGACAGCTAACTATGGCTACACCTTC.

The genes are TRBV6-5 and TRBJ2-1; 9 bases line up with TRBD2. This CDR3 is 15 amino acids long. CDR1 is MNHEY and CDR2 is SVGAGI in the germline V gene. Trimming removed 6 bases from V and 7 bases from J; junction bases left unmatched: 10. As DNA, the CDR3 is TGTGCCAGCAGCCTGAGGCGGGGGGGCAAAAATGAGCAGTTCTTC. This codes for CASSLRRGGKNEQFF.

This clonotype was detected a few times. The chain employs TRBV27 and TRBJ1-2; 12 bases align to TRBD1. Trimming cost V 6 bases and J 8 bases; bases outside gene matches: 13. CDR3 size: 16 residues. Germline lookup yields CDR1 MNHEY and CDR2 SMNVEV (reference sequence). The CDR3 DNA is TGTGCCAGCAGCCCCGGGACAGGGGGCATAACGTGGGGCTACACCTTC. This codes for CASSPGTGGITWGYTF.

The chain recombines TRBV12-3 or TRBV12-4 with TRBJ1-2; no clear D. The CDR3 contains 15 residues. Trimming left V 2 bases short and J 6 bases short, with 16 bases between. The CDR3 loop is CASSLSGADFDGYTF. The CDR3 DNA is TGTGCCAGCAGTTTATCGGGCGCCGACTTCGATGGCTACACCTTC.

V usage is TRBV5-1 and J usage is TRBJ2-7, with 7 bases identical to TRBD1. The CDR3 runs 14 residues. Germline CDR1 SGHRS, CDR2 YFSETQ. V lost 0 bases, J lost 3 bases, and 3 bases stayed unmatched. The CDR3 coding sequence is TGCGCCAGCAGCTTGGGGGACAGTTTCTACGAGCAGTACTTC. Encoded protein: CASSLGDSFYEQYF.

The gene calls are TRBV10-3 and TRBJ2-3; possibly TRBD1 for D (6 bases). Germline V gives CDR1 ENHRY, CDR2 SYGVKD. The germline V and J ends were trimmed by 5 bases and 6 bases, with 9 bases remaining between them. CDR3 size: 12 residues. The CDR3 DNA follows: TGTGCCATCAGTCCAGGGGTGGATACGCAGTATTTT. Encoded protein: CAISPGVDTQYF.

CDR3 residues: CASERGANEQFF. Here the CDR3 DNA reads TGTGCCAGCGAAAGGGGCGCCAATGAGCAGTTCTTC. V usage is TRBV13 and J usage is TRBJ2-1; a weak D match, TRBD1 (5 bases). Per the germline V gene, CDR1 is PRHDT and CDR2 is FYEKMQ (reference sequence). Trimming left V 8 bases short and J 6 bases short, with 11 bases between. This CDR3 comprises 12 residues. The whole variable domain, remainder taken from reference TRBV13 and TRBJ2-1, is AAGVIQSPRHLIKEKRETATLKCYPIPRHDTVYWYQQGPGQDPQFLISFYEKMQSDKGSIPDRFSAQQFSDYHSELNMSSLELGDSALYFCASERGANEQFFGPGTRLTVL.

The chain has TRBV29-1 and TRBJ2-1, with D perhaps TRBD1 (5 bases). The CDR3 is 13 amino acids. V lost 0 bases, J lost 5 bases, and 8 bases lay in between. Germline V gives CDR1 SQVTM, CDR2 ANQGSEA. CDR3 DNA sequence: TGCAGCGTTGAAGACCACAGGAACAATGAGCAGTTCTTC. Protein: CSVEDHRNNEQFF.

V and J are TRBV9 and TRBJ2-1, with 9 bases identical to TRBD2. CDR3 size: 17 residues. V shed 2 bases and J 8 bases; nucleotides not matched to a gene: 14. Per the germline V gene, CDR1 is SGDLS and CDR2 is YYNGEE. In DNA form, the CDR3 reads TGTGCCAGCAGCGTCTCCGTAGCGGGGGTTAAGGTAGATGAGCAGTTCTTC. Protein sequence: CASSVSVAGVKVDEQFF. The full variable domain, its missing parts supplied by reference TRBV9 and TRBJ2-1, is DSGVTQTPKHLITATGQRVTLRCSPRSGDLSVYWYQQSLDQGLQFLIQYYNGEERAKGNILERFSAQQFPDLHSELNLSSLELGDSALYFCASSVSVAGVKVDEQFFGPGTRLTVL.

This clonotype turned up a few times. V gene TRBV6-4 combines with J gene TRBJ1-6; weak D call: TRBD1 (5 bases). The germline V gene has CDR1 MRHNA and CDR2 SNTAGT. This CDR3 region has 15 residues. The V end was cut by 0 bases, the J end by 11 bases, with 14 bases between. The CDR3 region has the DNA TGTGCCAGCAGTGACTCGGTACGGCAAGGGGCACCCCTCCACTTT. Its protein product is CASSDSVRQGAPLHF.

With respect to this clonotype: The junction departs from the called germline gene at one end, perhaps through a read error. V and J are TRBV10-3 and TRBJ2-1; 10 bases map to TRBD2. The CDR3 totals 19 residues. Germline V gene sequence: CDR1 ENHRY, CDR2 SYGVKD. The CDR3 nucleotides are TGTGCCATAAGTGACCCCAGCGGGGGGGCCTTCTACCCCTACAATGAGCAGTTCTTC. This translates into CAISDPSGGAFYPYNEQFF.

This clonotype occurred a few times. CDR3 nucleotides: TGTGCCAGCAGCGGACGACAGGGCGATACGCAGTATTTT. Translation gives CASSGRQGDTQYF. This chain connects TRBV12-3 or TRBV12-4 to TRBJ2-3; 7 bases fit TRBD1. Trimming took 6 bases from V and 6 from J; bases not matched to a gene: 6. CDR3 size: 13 residues.